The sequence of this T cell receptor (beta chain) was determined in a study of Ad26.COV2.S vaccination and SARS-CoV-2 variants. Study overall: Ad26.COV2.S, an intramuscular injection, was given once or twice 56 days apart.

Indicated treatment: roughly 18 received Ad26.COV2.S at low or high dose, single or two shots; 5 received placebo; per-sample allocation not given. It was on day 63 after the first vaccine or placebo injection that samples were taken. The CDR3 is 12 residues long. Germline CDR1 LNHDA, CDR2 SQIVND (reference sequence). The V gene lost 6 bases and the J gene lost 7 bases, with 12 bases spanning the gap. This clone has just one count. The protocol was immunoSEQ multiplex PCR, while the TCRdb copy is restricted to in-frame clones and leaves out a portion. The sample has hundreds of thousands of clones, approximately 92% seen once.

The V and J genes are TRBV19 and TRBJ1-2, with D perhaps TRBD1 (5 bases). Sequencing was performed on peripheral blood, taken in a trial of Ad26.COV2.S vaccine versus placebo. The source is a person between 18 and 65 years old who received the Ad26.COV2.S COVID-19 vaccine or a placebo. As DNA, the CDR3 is TGTGCCAGTAGCCCATCAGGGTCTGGCTACACCTTC. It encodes CASSPSGSGYTF.